This TCR beta chain was documented in a study of T cell clones after liver transplantation (dated by TCRdb to between 2019 and 2020). For the study in its entirety: Samples were obtained from ITN030ST, a randomized trial in which withdrawal of immunosuppression was attempted within 2 years of liver transplantation. Third party-reactive TCRbeta sequences from pre-transplant MLRs were also identified as an antigen-independent comparator for donor-reactive sequences. Blood samples were taken pre-transplant, pre-randomization before withdrawal, and post-randomization after full withdrawal or failed withdrawal. Donor-reactive T cell clones were identified by TCRbeta sequencing following a pre-transplant mixed lymphocyte reaction and were subsequently tracked in post-transplant blood. Of the eight recipients, three were HCV-positive, while the remaining recipients had been transplanted for non-autoimmune, non-viral indications. Subjects received no induction therapy and standard immunosuppression until randomization at 12-24 months post-transplant. Of the 8 liver transplant recipients making up the studied cohort, 3 were classified as tolerant and 5 as non-tolerant. To count as tolerant, a recipient had to stay completely off immunosuppression for at least one year without liver enzymes climbing beyond twice the upper limit of normal.

Concerning this clone itself: Its antigen remains undetermined. No base qualities exist here, and no much larger clone lies one base off it.

High-throughput TCRbeta CDR3 sequencing of frozen genomic DNA was performed by immunoSEQ, with PCR amplification, mapping, bias correction and internal controls included. Per the original workflow: Only productive rearrangements were retained, and each unique TCRbeta sequence was defined by its CDR3 nucleotide sequence together with its V and J gene. For classification of a sequence as donor-reactive, at least 5-fold expansion in CFSE-low cells relative to unstimulated pre-transplant cells and a frequency of at least 0.01% were required. Minimum frequency thresholds were set for each subject based on the unstimulated sample with the lowest template count, ensuring at least 90% detection power. Repertoire turnover was measured by Jensen-Shannon divergence between the top 1000 TCRbeta sequences post- and pre-transplant. Changes in detection of donor-reactive sequences were tested with two-sided Fisher's exact tests. TCRdb re-hosts the immuneACCESS table, in-frame sequences only. Its copies lack some clones; in the studies checked, an unresolved V gene accounts for under half of them, and the cause for the rest is not known. V, J and clone size reflect that table, while D and trimming were determined from the DNA. The sample table records tens of thousands of clones; 80% of these occur just once. The top ten hold 0.79% of the sample.

Via the germline V gene, CDR1 is SGDLS and CDR2 YYNGEE. Cut back by 0 bases and 2 bases, the V and J ends lie 10 bases apart. From the cysteine through the phenylalanine, the CDR3 covers 15 amino acids. The sequence is cut down to CDR3 DNA, 45 bases in frame from base 1. Unstimulated PBMCs, after thawing, were stained for CD3, CD4 and CD8 and then FACS-sorted into CD3+CD4+ and CD3+CD8+ populations. All 8 studied subjects were randomized to immunosuppression withdrawal. The Qiagen DNeasy Blood and Tissue Kit was used to isolate genomic DNA. What the authors observed across the whole study: When repertoire turnover was taken into account, detection of donor-reactive sequences was significantly reduced in 7 of 8 subjects for CD4 and in 8 of 8 subjects for CD8. In two subjects, low numbers of available donor cells limited the measurable donor-reactive repertoire. The decline in donor-reactive sequences exceeded the decline in third party-reactive sequences, suggesting partial antigen-specific deletion that was unrelated to withdrawal success. In 5 of 8 subjects, circulating donor-reactive CD4 TCRbeta sequences decreased significantly after transplant, regardless of tolerance or HCV status. Conclusions were preliminary, limited by small, heterogeneous patient numbers and non-standardized post-transplant time points. Without allograft tissue specimens, donor-reactive T cells may have migrated into the graft rather than being deleted.

Sequences were derived from CD4+ T cells from blood, sampled 12 months after liver transplant. The sequence links TRBV9 to TRBJ2-3; the D gene lacks a confident call. This receptor was obtained from a human patient who received a liver transplant. After a transplant, some of the T cells may come from the graft donor. The DNA reads TGTGCCAGCAGCGTAGGTCAGCAATACACAGATACGCAGTATTTT. The encoded protein is CASSVGQQYTDTQYF.